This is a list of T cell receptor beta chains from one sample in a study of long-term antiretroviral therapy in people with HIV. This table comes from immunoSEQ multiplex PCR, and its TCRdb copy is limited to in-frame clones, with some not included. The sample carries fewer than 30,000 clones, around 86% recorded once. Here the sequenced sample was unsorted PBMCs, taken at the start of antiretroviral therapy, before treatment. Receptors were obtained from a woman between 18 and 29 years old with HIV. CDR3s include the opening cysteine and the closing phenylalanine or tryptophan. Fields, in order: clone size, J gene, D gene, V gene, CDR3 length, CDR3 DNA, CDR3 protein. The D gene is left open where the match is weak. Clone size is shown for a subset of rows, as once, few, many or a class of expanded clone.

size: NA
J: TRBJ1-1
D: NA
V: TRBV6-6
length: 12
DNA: TGTGCCAGCAGTTATATTAGCACTGAAGCTTTCTTT
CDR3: CASSYISTEAFF

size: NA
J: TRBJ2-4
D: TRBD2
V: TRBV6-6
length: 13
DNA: TGTGCCAGCAGTTACAGGTCGGGGGGGGGCTCCGACTTC
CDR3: CASSYRSGGGSDF

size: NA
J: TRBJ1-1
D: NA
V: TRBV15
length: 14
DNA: TGTGCCACCAGCCTAACAACGCCGAACACTGAAGCTTTCTTT
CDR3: CATSLTTPNTEAFF

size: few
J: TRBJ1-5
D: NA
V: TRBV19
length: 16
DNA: TGTGCCAGTAGTATATTATCAGGGTCCCTCAATCAGCCCCAGCATTTT
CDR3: CASSILSGSLNQPQHF

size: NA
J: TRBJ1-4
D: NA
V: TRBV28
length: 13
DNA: TGTGCCAGCAGTTTGGGATCCATAGAAAAACTGTTTTTT
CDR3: CASSLGSIEKLFF

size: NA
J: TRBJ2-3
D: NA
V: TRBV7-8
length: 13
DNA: TGTGCCAGCAGTTTTACTAGGACAGATACGCAGTATTTT
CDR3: CASSFTRTDTQYF

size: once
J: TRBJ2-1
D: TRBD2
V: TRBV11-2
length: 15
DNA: TGTGCCAGCAGCTTACACGCGGGAGAATACAATGAGCAGTTCTTC
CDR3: CASSLHAGEYNEQFF

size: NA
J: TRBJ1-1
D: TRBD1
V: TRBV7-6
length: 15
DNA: TGTGCCAGCAGCTCCTGGACAGGAGAGGACACTGAAGCTTTCTTT
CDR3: CASSSWTGEDTEAFF

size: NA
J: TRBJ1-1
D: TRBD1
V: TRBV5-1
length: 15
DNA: TGCGCCAGCAGCTTTGAAACAGGGGGAAACACTGAAGCTTTCTTT
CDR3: CASSFETGGNTEAFF

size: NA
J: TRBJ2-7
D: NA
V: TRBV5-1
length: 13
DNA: TGCGCCAGCAGCTTGGTGGCCTCCTACGAGCAGTACTTC
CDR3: CASSLVASYEQYF

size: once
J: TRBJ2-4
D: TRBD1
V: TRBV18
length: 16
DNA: TGTGCCAGCTCCCTCCTGACAGGGGGCGAGGGAAACATTCAGTACTTC
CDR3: CASSLLTGGEGNIQYF

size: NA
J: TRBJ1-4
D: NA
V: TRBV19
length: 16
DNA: TGTGCCAGTAGCCGGAGAGGTGTGCCAACTAATGAAAAACTGTTTTTT
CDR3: CASSRRGVPTNEKLFF

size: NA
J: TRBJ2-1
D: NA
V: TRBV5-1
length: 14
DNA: TGCGCCAGCAGTTCAGCGGAAACATACAATGAGCAGTTCTTC
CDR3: CASSSAETYNEQFF

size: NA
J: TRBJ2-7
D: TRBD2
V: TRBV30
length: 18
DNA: TGTGCCTGGGCCCCGAGGGCGGGAGGGCCCCACAGGGTCTACGAGCAGTACTTC
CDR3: CAWAPRAGGPHRVYEQYF

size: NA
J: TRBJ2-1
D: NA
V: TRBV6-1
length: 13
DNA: TGTGCCAGCAGTGAACGATACAATGCGGAGCAGTTCTTC
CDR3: CASSERYNAEQFF

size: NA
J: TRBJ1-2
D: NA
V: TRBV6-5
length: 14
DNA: TGTGCCAGCAGTTACTCGGCAGTCTTGTATGGCTACACCTTC
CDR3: CASSYSAVLYGYTF

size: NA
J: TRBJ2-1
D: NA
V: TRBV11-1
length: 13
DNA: TGTGCCAGCAGCTTATTTAGTCCCGGTCAGCAGTTCTTC
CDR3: CASSLFSPGQQFF

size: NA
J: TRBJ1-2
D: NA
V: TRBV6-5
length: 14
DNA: TGTGCCAGCAGTCCCGAGGATCCTAACTATGGCTACACCTTC
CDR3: CASSPEDPNYGYTF